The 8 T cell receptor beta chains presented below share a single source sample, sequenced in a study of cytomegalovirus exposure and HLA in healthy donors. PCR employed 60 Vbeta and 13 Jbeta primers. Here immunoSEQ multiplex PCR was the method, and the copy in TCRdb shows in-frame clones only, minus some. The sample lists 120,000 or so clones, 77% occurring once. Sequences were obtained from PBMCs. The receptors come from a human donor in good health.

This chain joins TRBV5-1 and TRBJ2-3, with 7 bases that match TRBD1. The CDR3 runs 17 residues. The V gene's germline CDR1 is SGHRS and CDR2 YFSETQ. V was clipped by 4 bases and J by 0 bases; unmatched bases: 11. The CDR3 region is CASSGTQDRASTDTQYF. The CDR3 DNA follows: TGCGCCAGCAGCGGAACCCAAGACAGGGCAAGCACAGATACGCAGTATTTT.

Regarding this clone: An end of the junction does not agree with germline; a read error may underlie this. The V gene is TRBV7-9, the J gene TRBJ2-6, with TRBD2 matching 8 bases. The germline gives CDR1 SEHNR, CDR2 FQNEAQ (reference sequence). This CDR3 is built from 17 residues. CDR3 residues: CASRAGGRPSGANGLTF. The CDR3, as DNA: TGTGCCAGCAGAGCCGGCGGGAGGCCCTCTGGGGCCAACGGCCTGACTTTC.

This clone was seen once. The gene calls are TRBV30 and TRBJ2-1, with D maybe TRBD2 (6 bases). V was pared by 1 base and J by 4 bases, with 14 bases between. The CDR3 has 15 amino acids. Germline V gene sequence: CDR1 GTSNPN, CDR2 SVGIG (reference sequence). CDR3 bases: TGTGCCTGGAGTGGAAGGGGACTGCCATACAATGAGCAGTTCTTC. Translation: CAWSGRGLPYNEQFF. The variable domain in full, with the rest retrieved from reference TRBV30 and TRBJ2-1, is SQTIHQWPATLVQPVGSPLSLECTVEGTSNPNLYWYRQAAGRGLQLLFYSVGIGQISSEVPQNLSASRPQDRQFILSSKKLLLSDSGFYLCAWSGRGLPYNEQFFGPGTRLTVL.

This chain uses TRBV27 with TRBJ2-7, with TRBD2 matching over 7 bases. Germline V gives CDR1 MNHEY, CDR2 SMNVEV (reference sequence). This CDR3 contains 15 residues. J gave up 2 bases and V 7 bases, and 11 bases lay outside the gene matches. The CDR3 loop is CASKPWASGAYEQYF. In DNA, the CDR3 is TGTGCCAGCAAACCCTGGGCTAGCGGAGCCTACGAGCAGTACTTC.

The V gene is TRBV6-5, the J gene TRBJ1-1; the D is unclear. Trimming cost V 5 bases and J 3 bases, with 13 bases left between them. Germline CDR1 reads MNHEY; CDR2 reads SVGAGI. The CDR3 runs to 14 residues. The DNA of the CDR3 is TGTGCCAGCAGTGAAAGTGAGGGCCACACTGAAGCTTTCTTT. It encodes CASSESEGHTEAFF.

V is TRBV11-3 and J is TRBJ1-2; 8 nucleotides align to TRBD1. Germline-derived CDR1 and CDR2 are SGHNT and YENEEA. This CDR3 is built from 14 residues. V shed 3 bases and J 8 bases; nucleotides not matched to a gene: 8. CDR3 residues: CASSFQTGGEGYTF. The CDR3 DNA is TGTGCCAGCAGCTTTCAAACAGGGGGTGAGGGCTACACCTTC.

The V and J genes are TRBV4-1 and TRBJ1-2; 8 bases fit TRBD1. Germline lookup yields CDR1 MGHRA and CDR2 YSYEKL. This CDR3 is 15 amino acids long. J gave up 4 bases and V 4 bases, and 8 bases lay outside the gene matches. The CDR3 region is CASSLRGDRSYGYTF. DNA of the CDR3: TGCGCCAGCAGCCTCCGAGGGGACAGGAGCTATGGCTACACCTTC.

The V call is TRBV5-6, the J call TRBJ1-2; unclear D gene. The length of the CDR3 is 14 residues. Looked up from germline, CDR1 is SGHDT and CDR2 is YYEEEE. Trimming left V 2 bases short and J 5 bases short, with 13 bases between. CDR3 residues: CASSLQDTPYGYTF. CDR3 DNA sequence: TGTGCCAGCAGCTTACAAGACACACCGTATGGCTACACCTTC.